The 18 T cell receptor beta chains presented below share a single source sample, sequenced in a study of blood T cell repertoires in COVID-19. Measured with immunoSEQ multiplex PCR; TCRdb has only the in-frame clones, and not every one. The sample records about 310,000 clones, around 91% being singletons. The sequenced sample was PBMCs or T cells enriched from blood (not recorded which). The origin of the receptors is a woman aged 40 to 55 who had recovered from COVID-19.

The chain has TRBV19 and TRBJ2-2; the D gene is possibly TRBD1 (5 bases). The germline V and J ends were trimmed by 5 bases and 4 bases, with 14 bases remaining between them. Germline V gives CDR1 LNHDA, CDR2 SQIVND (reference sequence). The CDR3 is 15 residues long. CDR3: CASSPGHVGTGELFF. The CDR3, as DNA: TGTGCCAGTAGTCCCGGACACGTAGGCACCGGGGAGCTGTTTTTT. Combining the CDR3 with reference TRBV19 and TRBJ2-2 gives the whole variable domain DGGITQSPKYLFRKEGQNVTLSCEQNLNHDAMYWYRQDPGQGLRLIYYSQIVNDFQKGDIAEGYSVSREKKESFPLTVTSAQKNPTAFYLCASSPGHVGTGELFFGEGSRLTVL.

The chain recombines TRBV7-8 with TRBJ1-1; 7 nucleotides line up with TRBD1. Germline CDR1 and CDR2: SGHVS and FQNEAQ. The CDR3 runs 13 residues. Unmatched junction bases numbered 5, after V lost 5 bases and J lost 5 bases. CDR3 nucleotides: TGTGCCAGCAGCGGACGACAGGGAACTGAAGCTTTCTTT. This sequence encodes CASSGRQGTEAFF.

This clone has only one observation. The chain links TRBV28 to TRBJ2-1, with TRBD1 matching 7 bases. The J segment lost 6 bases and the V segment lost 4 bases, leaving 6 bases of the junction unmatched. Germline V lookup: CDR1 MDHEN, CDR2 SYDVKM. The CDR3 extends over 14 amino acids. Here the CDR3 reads CASSSLDRPNEQFF. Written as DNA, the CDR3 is TGTGCCAGCAGTTCCTTGGACAGGCCCAATGAGCAGTTCTTC.

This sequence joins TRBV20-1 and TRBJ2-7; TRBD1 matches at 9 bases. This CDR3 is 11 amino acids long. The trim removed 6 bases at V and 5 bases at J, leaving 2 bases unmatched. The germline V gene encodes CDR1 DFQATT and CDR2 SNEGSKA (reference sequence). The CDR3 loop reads CSADRGNEQYF. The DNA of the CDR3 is TGCAGTGCGGACAGGGGAAACGAGCAGTACTTC.

The CDR3 sequence is CARSTRGGEKLFF. The DNA of the CDR3 is TGTGCCCGCTCGACAAGGGGTGGGGAAAAACTGTTTTTT. V and J are TRBV2 and TRBJ1-4; maybe TRBD1 (5 bases). The CDR3 sequence is 13 residues long. With 11 bases removed from V and 8 bases from J, the gap between germline ends came to 18 bases. CDR1 SNHLY and CDR2 FYNNEI come from the germline V gene.

Here the CDR3 DNA reads TGTGCCAGCAGCTTAGGACAGGATCTCTATGGCTACACCTTC. Protein: CASSLGQDLYGYTF. The chain couples TRBV13 to TRBJ1-2; perhaps TRBD1 as D (5 bases). The V gene's germline CDR1 is PRHDT and CDR2 FYEKMQ (reference sequence). The CDR3 length is 14 residues. V was shortened by 0 bases and J by 4 bases, with 9 bases between the two germline ends. The complete variable domain, with remaining parts taken from reference TRBV13 and TRBJ1-2, reads AAGVIQSPRHLIKEKRETATLKCYPIPRHDTVYWYQQGPGQDPQFLISFYEKMQSDKGSIPDRFSAQQFSDYHSELNMSSLELGDSALYFCASSLGQDLYGYTFGSGTRLTVV.

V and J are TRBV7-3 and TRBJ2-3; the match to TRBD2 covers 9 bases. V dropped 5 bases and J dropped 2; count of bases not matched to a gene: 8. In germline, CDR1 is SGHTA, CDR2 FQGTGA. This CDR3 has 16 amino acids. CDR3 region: CASSPHSGGLTDTQYF. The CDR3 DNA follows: TGTGCCAGCAGCCCCCATAGCGGGGGTCTCACAGATACGCAGTATTTT.

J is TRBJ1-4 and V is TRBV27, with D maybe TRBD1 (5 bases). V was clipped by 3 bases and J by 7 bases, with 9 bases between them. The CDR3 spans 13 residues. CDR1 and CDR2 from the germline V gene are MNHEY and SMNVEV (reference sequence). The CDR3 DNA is TGTGCCAGCAGTTTCCAGGGATTTGAAAAACTGTTTTTT. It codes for CASSFQGFEKLFF.

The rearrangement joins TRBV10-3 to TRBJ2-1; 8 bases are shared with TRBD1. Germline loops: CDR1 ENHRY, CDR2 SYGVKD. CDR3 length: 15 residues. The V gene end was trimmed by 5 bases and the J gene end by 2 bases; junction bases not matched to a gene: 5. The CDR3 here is CAISSTGGTYNEQFF. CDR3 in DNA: TGTGCCATCAGTTCCACAGGGGGTACCTACAATGAGCAGTTCTTC.

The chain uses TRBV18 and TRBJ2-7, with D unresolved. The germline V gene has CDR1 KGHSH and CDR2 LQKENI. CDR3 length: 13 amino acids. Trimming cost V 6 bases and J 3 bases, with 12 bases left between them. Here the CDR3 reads CASSQQRFYEQYF. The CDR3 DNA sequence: TGTGCCAGCTCCCAACAGAGATTCTACGAGCAGTACTTC.

The CDR3 loop reads CASSVGGAGEWLNEQFF. As DNA, the CDR3 is TGTGCCAGCAGCGTAGGGGGAGCGGGAGAGTGGCTAAATGAGCAGTTCTTC. The chain joins TRBV9 to TRBJ2-1; 8 nucleotides line up with TRBD2. This CDR3 has 17 amino acids. Germline loops: CDR1 SGDLS, CDR2 YYNGEE. Trimming at V came to 0 bases and at J to 7 bases, leaving 12 bases not matched to a gene.

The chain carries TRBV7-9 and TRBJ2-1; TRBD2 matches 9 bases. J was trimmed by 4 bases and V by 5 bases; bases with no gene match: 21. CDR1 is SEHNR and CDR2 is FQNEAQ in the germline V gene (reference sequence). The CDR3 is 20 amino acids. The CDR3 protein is CASSKQAARSILAGYNEQFF. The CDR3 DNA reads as TGTGCCAGCAGCAAACAGGCCGCCAGAAGCATCCTAGCGGGATACAATGAGCAGTTCTTC.

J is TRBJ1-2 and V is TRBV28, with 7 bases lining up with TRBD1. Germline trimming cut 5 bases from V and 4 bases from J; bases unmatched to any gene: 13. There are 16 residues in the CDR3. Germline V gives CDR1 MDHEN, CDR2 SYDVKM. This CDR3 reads CASSPPSGGLSYGYTF. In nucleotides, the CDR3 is TGTGCCAGCAGTCCCCCATCAGGGGGTCTCAGCTATGGCTACACCTTC.

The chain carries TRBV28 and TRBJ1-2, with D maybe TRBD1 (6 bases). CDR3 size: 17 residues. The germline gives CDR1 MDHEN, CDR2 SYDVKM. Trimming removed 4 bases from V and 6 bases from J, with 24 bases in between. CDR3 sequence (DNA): TGTGCCAGCAGTTCCGCGGCTTTTGGGGCTAACAGGGATGGCTACACCTTC. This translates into CASSSAAFGANRDGYTF.

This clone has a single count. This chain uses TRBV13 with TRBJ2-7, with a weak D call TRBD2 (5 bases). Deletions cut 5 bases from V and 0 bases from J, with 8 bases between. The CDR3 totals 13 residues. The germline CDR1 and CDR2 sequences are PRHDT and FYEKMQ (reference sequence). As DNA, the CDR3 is TGTGCCAGCAGCGTAACTAGCTCCTACGAGCAGTACTTC. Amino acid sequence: CASSVTSSYEQYF.

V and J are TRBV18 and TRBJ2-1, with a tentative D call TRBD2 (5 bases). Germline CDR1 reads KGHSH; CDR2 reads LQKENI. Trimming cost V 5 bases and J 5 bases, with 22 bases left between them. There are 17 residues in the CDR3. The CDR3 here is CASSSSGGLAADNEQFF. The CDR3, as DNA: TGTGCCAGCTCATCCTCGGGCGGACTCGCAGCTGACAATGAGCAGTTCTTC.

The CDR3 here is CASSPDGGGKGQPQHF. The CDR3 bases are TGCGCCAGCAGCCCCGATGGGGGGGGAAAAGGTCAGCCCCAGCATTTT. The gene calls are TRBV5-1 and TRBJ1-5; D perhaps matches TRBD1 (5 bases). V was trimmed by 4 bases and J by 6 bases, leaving 20 bases between them. Per germline, CDR1 SGHRS and CDR2 YFSETQ. This CDR3 region has 16 residues.

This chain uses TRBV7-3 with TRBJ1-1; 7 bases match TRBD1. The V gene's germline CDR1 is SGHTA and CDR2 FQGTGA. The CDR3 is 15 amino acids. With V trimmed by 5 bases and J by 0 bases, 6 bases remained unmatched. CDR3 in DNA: TGTGCCAGCAGCCGACAGGGAGCAATGAACACTGAAGCTTTCTTT. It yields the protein CASSRQGAMNTEAFF.